What follows are 20 T cell receptor beta chains derived from one specimen sequenced in a study of blood T cell repertoires in COVID-19 (dated by TCRdb to about 2020). The library was prepared using the immunoSEQ multiplex PCR assay. TCRdb stores this immuneACCESS table with in-frame sequences only. Part of the clones is absent; in the studies checked, under half of the shortfall reflects unresolved V genes, and no reason is known for the rest. Within this sample are 150,000 or so clones, with 75% to 80% of them counted one time only. The ten most abundant clones make up roughly 1.7% of the sample. The sequencing input was peripheral blood. The receptors originated from a man older than 75 with acute or convalescent COVID-19.

This rearrangement joins TRBV11-2 to TRBJ2-5; tentatively, D is TRBD1 (5 bases). This CDR3 region has 14 residues. Germline V gives CDR1 SGHAT, CDR2 FQNNGV. Trimming removed 1 base from V and 5 bases from J, with 11 bases in between. The CDR3 sequence: CASSLGNRLETQYF. The DNA for the CDR3 is TGTGCCAGCAGCTTAGGGAACAGGTTGGAGACCCAGTACTTC.

The chain recombines TRBV19 with TRBJ1-2; tentative D call: TRBD1 (5 bases). This CDR3 is 17 amino acids long. The germline gives CDR1 LNHDA, CDR2 SQIVND (reference sequence). The V end was cut by 6 bases, the J end by 2 bases, with 22 bases between. CDR3 amino acids: CASRTGLHGGSNYGYTF. DNA for the CDR3: TGTGCCAGTAGAACCGGCCTTCACGGGGGGAGCAACTATGGCTACACCTTC. Together with reference TRBV19 and TRBJ1-2, the CDR3 gives the full variable domain: DGGITQSPKYLFRKEGQNVTLSCEQNLNHDAMYWYRQDPGQGLRLIYYSQIVNDFQKGDIAEGYSVSREKKESFPLTVTSAQKNPTAFYLCASRTGLHGGSNYGYTFGSGTRLTVV.

The genes are TRBV7-2 and TRBJ2-3, with 8 bases that match TRBD2. After removal of 2 bases from V and 1 base from J, the junction contained 5 bases not matched to a gene. CDR1 is SGHTA and CDR2 is FQGNSA in the germline V gene. The length of the CDR3 is 16 residues. The CDR3 DNA follows: TGTGCCAGCAGCTTACACGGGGGGGCCGGCACAGATACGCAGTATTTT. Protein sequence: CASSLHGGAGTDTQYF.

This clone has only a few counts. This chain connects TRBV3-1 (or the pseudogene TRBV3-2) to TRBJ1-1, with no clear D. CDR1 is LGHDT and CDR2 is YNNKEL in the germline V gene (reference sequence). The CDR3 sequence is 14 residues long. Trimming cost V 6 bases and J 0 bases, with 11 bases left between them. This chain's CDR3 is CASSPLEMNTEAFF. The DNA for the CDR3 is TGTGCCAGCAGTCCACTTGAAATGAACACTGAAGCTTTCTTT.

The CDR3, as DNA: TGCGCCAGCAGTGGAGGACAGGGGCAATCAGATACGCAGTATTTT. The encoded protein is CASSGGQGQSDTQYF. The chain is built from TRBV10-2 and TRBJ2-3; 9 nucleotides align to TRBD1. The germline V gene has CDR1 WSHSY and CDR2 SAAADI. Germline trimming cut 4 bases from V and 4 bases from J; bases unmatched to any gene: 6. CDR3 length: 15 amino acids.

This clone was observed a handful of times. This chain uses TRBV10-3 with TRBJ1-2; D remains ambiguous. Germline CDR1 and CDR2: ENHRY and SYGVKD. This CDR3 contains 15 residues. V shed 4 bases and J shed 0 bases, with 12 bases lying between them. The CDR3, as DNA: TGTGCCATCAGTGTACAGTCGTTAGCTAACTATGGCTACACCTTC. Translation gives CAISVQSLANYGYTF.

The genes are TRBV29-1 and TRBJ1-5; D might be TRBD1 (6 bases). Germline CDR1 is SQVTM and CDR2 is ANQGSEA. This CDR3 spans 13 amino acids. Trimming cost V 5 bases and J 4 bases, with 12 bases left between them. CDR3 amino acids: CSVQAGANQPQHF. The CDR3 DNA reads as TGCAGCGTTCAGGCAGGGGCTAATCAGCCCCAGCATTTT.

The genes are TRBV7-9 and TRBJ2-5; TRBD1 might be the D (5 bases). The germline gives CDR1 SEHNR, CDR2 FQNEAQ (reference sequence). Trimming cost V 3 bases and J 4 bases, with 9 bases left between them. CDR3 length equals 13 residues. The CDR3 loop is CASSLVTGETQYF. The CDR3 DNA reads TGTGCCAGCAGCTTGGTAACAGGAGAGACCCAGTACTTC.

This clone has only a few counts. The rearrangement joins TRBV9 to TRBJ2-7; 8 nucleotides align to TRBD1. The CDR3 runs to 15 residues. Germline V lookup: CDR1 SGDLS, CDR2 YYNGEE. After removal of 3 bases from V and 2 bases from J, the junction contained 7 bases not matched to a gene. CDR3 in amino acids: CASSANRGSAYEQYF. CDR3 nucleotides: TGTGCCAGCAGCGCCAACAGGGGGTCGGCCTACGAGCAGTACTTC.

V gene TRBV28 combines with J gene TRBJ2-3; D is undetermined. CDR1 and CDR2 from the germline V gene are MDHEN and SYDVKM. Trimming removed 5 bases from V and 0 bases from J, with 9 bases in between. The CDR3 is made up of 14 amino acids. The CDR3 DNA sequence: TGTGCCAGCAGTAACCCACAGAGCACAGATACGCAGTATTTT. Translation: CASSNPQSTDTQYF.

This chain uses TRBV7-9 with TRBJ1-5; 7 bases agree with TRBD1. Germline V CDR1 and CDR2: SEHNR, FQNEAQ (reference sequence). The CDR3 extends over 16 amino acids. V lost 4 bases and J lost 3; bases outside the gene matches: 9. Here the CDR3 reads CASSSGFRGINQPQHF. The CDR3 DNA is TGTGCCAGCAGCTCGGGCTTCAGGGGGATCAATCAGCCCCAGCATTTT.

This clone came up a few times. The rearrangement joins TRBV3-1 (or the pseudogene TRBV3-2) to TRBJ1-2, with D possibly TRBD1 on 5 matching bases. The V and J ends lost 0 bases and 8 bases respectively, with 13 bases between them. In germline, CDR1 is LGHDT, CDR2 YNNKEL (reference sequence). The CDR3 is 14 amino acids. The CDR3 spells CASSQDPTGYGYTF. As DNA, the CDR3 is TGTGCCAGCAGCCAAGATCCAACAGGCTACGGCTACACCTTC.

This chain links TRBV24-1 with TRBJ1-2, with 9 bases matching TRBD1. CDR3 length equals 18 residues. The V and J ends lost 3 bases and 4 bases, in that order; junction bases with no gene match: 14. Looked up from germline, CDR1 is KGHDR and CDR2 is SFDVKD. CDR3: CATSDDTPSGQGGYGYTF. As DNA, the CDR3 is TGTGCCACCAGTGATGACACCCCCTCGGGACAGGGTGGCTATGGCTACACCTTC.

This clone has more than one count but fewer than ten. The chain recombines TRBV7-2 with TRBJ1-6, with 7 bases matching TRBD1. The ends lost 1 base at V and 5 bases at J; junction bases unmatched: 2. CDR3 length equals 15 residues. CDR1 SGHTA and CDR2 FQGNSA come from the germline V gene. This chain's CDR3 is CASSLEGTDNSPLHF. CDR3 nucleotides: TGTGCCAGCAGCTTAGAGGGGACAGATAATTCACCCCTCCACTTT.

The rearrangement links TRBV10-2 to TRBJ2-7; D uncertain. V was shortened by 5 bases and J by 1 base, with 15 bases between the two germline ends. Germline loops: CDR1 WSHSY, CDR2 SAAADI. CDR3 size: 15 residues. CDR3 sequence: CASSTMTSKSYEQYV. CDR3 bases: TGCGCCAGCAGTACTATGACCTCCAAATCCTACGAGCAGTACGTC.

This clone was found a few times. The chain employs TRBV5-1 and TRBJ2-2; 9 bases agree with TRBD2. Germline lookup yields CDR1 SGHRS and CDR2 YFSETQ. The CDR3 is 15 residues long. Trimming at V came to 7 bases and at J to 2 bases, leaving 6 bases not matched to a gene. The CDR3 coding sequence is TGCGCCAGCCTAAGCGGGGGGACCAACACCGGGGAGCTGTTTTTT. Amino acid sequence: CASLSGGTNTGELFF.

The rearrangement links TRBV7-2 to TRBJ2-1, with 10 bases lining up with TRBD2. Germline CDR1 SGHTA, CDR2 FQGNSA. There are 16 residues in the CDR3. Unmatched junction bases numbered 10, after V lost 4 bases and J lost 7 bases. Here the CDR3 reads CASSYLSGGAVNEQFF. In DNA form, the CDR3 reads TGTGCCAGCAGCTATCTAAGCGGGGGGGCCGTAAATGAGCAGTTCTTC.

The chain combines TRBV28 with TRBJ1-1; 7 bases align to TRBD1. The CDR3 length is 13 residues. Germline-derived CDR1 and CDR2 are MDHEN and SYDVKM. V shed 7 bases, J shed 1 base, and the junction held 3 bases outside the gene matches. The CDR3 region has the DNA TGTGCCAGCAAAACAGGGGCGAACACTGAAGCTTTCTTT. It codes for CASKTGANTEAFF.

The rearrangement joins TRBV7-3 to TRBJ2-3, with TRBD2 matching 10 bases. V shed 4 bases and J 11 bases; nucleotides not matched to a gene: 9. The CDR3 spans 14 residues. Germline V gene lookup returns CDR1 SGHTA and CDR2 FQGTGA. The CDR3 coding sequence is TGTGCCAGCAGCTCCATAGCGGGGGGCCTCGGGCAGTATTTT. Translation gives CASSSIAGGLGQYF.

The chain links TRBV10-1 to TRBJ2-1, with D perhaps being TRBD1 or TRBD2 (10 bases each). The ends were cut back, 6 bases at V and 0 bases at J, with 24 bases in the middle. Germline V gene data show CDR1 as WNHNN and CDR2 as SYGVQD (reference sequence). The CDR3 is made up of 19 amino acids. DNA of the CDR3: TGCGCCAGCAGCCCCGGGACAGGGGTAGCGGGGGGCTCCTACAATGAGCAGTTCTTC. Encoded protein: CASSPGTGVAGGSYNEQFF.